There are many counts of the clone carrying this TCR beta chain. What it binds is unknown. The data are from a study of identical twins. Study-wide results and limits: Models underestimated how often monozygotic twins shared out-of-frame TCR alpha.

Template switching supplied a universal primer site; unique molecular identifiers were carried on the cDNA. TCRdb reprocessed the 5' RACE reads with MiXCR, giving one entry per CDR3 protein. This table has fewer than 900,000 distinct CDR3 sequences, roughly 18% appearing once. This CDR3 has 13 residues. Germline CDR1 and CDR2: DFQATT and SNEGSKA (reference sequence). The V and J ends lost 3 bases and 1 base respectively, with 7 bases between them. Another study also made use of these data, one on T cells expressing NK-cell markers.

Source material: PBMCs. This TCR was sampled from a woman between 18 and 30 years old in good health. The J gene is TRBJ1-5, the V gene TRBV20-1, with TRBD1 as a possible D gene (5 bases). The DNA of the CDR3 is TGCAGTGCTAGCGGGGGGAGCAATCAGCCCCAGCATTTT. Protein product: CSASGGSNQPQHF.